The source of this T cell receptor beta chain is a study of cytomegalovirus exposure and HLA in healthy donors. General study results and limits: TCR beta V- and J-gene trimming, according to a later analysis, was linked to a missense DCLRE1C variant.

13 Jbeta primers and 60 Vbeta primers were used for the PCR. As originally analysed: About 10 million shared chains were among around 80 million unique TCR beta chains counted in a later analysis. The protocol was immunoSEQ multiplex PCR, while the TCRdb copy is restricted to in-frame clones and leaves out a portion. V, J and clone size derive from that table, while D and trimming were established from the DNA sequence. The profile shows around 86,000 clones, nearly 80% of them singletons. After removal of 3 bases from V and 5 bases from J, the junction contained 14 bases not matched to a gene. Looked up from germline, CDR1 is SGDLS and CDR2 is YYNGEE. The CDR3 consists of 17 residues. Concerning this clone: Its antigen is undetermined.

Sequencing used PBMCs. The TCR originated in a female donor in good health and CMV-seronegative. V gene TRBV9 combines with J gene TRBJ2-5, with 9 bases aligning to TRBD2. DNA of the CDR3: TGTGCCAGCAGCGCGGGGGGTAGCGGGGGCGCTCCGGAGACCCAGTACTTC. Translation gives CASSAGGSGGAPETQYF. The full variable domain, in which reference TRBV9 and TRBJ2-5 provide the parts outside the CDR3, is DSGVTQTPKHLITATGQRVTLRCSPRSGDLSVYWYQQSLDQGLQFLIQYYNGEERAKGNILERFSAQQFPDLHSELNLSSLELGDSALYFCASSAGGSGGAPETQYFGPGTRLLVL.